This T cell receptor beta chain was captured by sequencing in a study of blood T cell repertoires in COVID-19. The CDR3 spans 15 residues. V lost 5 bases to trimming and J lost 7 bases; unmatched junction nucleotides: 7. Germline-derived CDR1 and CDR2 are LNHDA and SQIVND (reference sequence). Generated by immunoSEQ multiplex PCR, the TCRdb table keeps only in-frame clones and is missing some. Here the sample spans around 300,000 clones, roughly 88% being singletons. This sequence originates from a man aged 25 to 40 who had recovered from COVID-19. Sequencing used PBMCs or T cells enriched from blood (not recorded which). This chain links TRBV19 with TRBJ2-2; TRBD1 matches at 10 bases. The CDR3: CASSSGTGVRGELFF. The CDR3, as DNA: TGTGCCAGTAGTTCCGGGACAGGGGTACGCGGGGAGCTGTTTTTT.